The rows below give T cell receptor beta chains drawn from one sample of a study of blood T cell repertoires in COVID-19. Assay used: immunoSEQ multiplex PCR; TCRdb lists only in-frame clones, some missing. Among over 250,000 clones listed, around 90% were seen once. Sequencing was done on a sample of peripheral blood. These receptors were obtained from a woman aged 45-65 years with COVID-19, enrolled during active disease. CDR3s include the opening cysteine and the closing phenylalanine or tryptophan. D genes are given only for firm matches. Clone size is not always given. Where it is, it says once, few, many or a class for expanded clones.

clone_size	v_call	d_call	j_call	cdr3_nt	cdr3_aa
-	TRBV6-5	TRBD1	TRBJ2-7	TGTGCCAGCAGTCGGGACAGTATGACCTACGAGCAGTACTTC	CASSRDSMTYEQYF
-	TRBV5-1	TRBD1	TRBJ2-6	TGCGCCAGCAGCTGGGGACAGGGGGCGACTGGGGCCAACGTCCTGACTTTC	CASSWGQGATGANVLTF
-	TRBV6-5	TRBD1	TRBJ2-7	TGTGCCAGCAGTCCACAGACAGGGGGCTACGAGCAGTACTTC	CASSPQTGGYEQYF
once	TRBV30	-	TRBJ1-1	TGTGCCTGGAGTTTGAGGGTCACTGAAGCTTTCTTT	CAWSLRVTEAFF
-	TRBV11-3	TRBD1	TRBJ1-2	TGTGCCAGCAGCTTATACCGGACAGGGGGTGGCTACACCTTC	CASSLYRTGGGYTF
-	TRBV2	TRBD1	TRBJ1-2	TGTGCCACCCAGGGGACAGGGAACTATGGCTACACCTTC	CATQGTGNYGYTF
-	TRBV7-9	TRBD2	TRBJ2-7	TGTGCCAGCAGCTTGGGTCTGACTAGCGGGACGGGCGAGCAGTACTTC	CASSLGLTSGTGEQYF
-	TRBV5-1	TRBD1	TRBJ1-2	TGCGCCAGCAGCCAGGACAGGGCTAACTATGGCTACACCTTC	CASSQDRANYGYTF
-	TRBV5-1	TRBD2	TRBJ2-3	TGCGCCAGCAGCTTGAGCCTAGCGGGAGTAGATACGCAGTATTTT	CASSLSLAGVDTQYF
-	TRBV6-5	TRBD1	TRBJ1-2	TGTGCCAGCAGTTACTACGCACCGGGACAGGGTGGCTACACCTTC	CASSYYAPGQGGYTF
-	TRBV12-5	-	TRBJ1-1	TGTGCTAGTGGTTTGGTAAGTTCAGGGAATGCTGAAGCTTTCTTT	CASGLVSSGNAEAFF
-	TRBV9	TRBD2	TRBJ2-6	TGTGCCAGCAGCGTACGAGGCTGGACTAGCGGGAGGGCAGAGGGGGCCAACGTCCTGACTTTC	CASSVRGWTSGRAEGANVLTF
-	TRBV9	-	TRBJ2-3	TGTGCCAGCAGCGCCGACGGCGGGTTCGACTCCGTCGGGGGTGGTACGCAGTATTTT	CASSADGGFDSVGGGTQYF
few	TRBV12-3/TRBV12-4	-	TRBJ2-1	TGTGCCAGCAGTTTAGTAGCGGCCCGCGGGCAGTTCTTC	CASSLVAARGQFF
-	TRBV25-1	TRBD2	TRBJ2-7	TGTGCCAGCCGGACTAGCGGTTCCTACGAGCAGTACTTC	CASRTSGSYEQYF
-	TRBV6-5	-	TRBJ2-7	TGTGCCAGCCAACACGGGACTCGCTCCTACGAGCAGTACTTC	CASQHGTRSYEQYF
-	TRBV5-6	-	TRBJ1-1	TGTGCCAGCAGCAGTGTGAACAGGGTGAGGACTGAAGCTTTCTTT	CASSSVNRVRTEAFF
-	TRBV7-9	-	TRBJ2-1	TGTGCCAGCAGCTTCGGTCAGGGGATGAATGAGCAGTTCTTC	CASSFGQGMNEQFF